The TCR beta chain under discussion was sequenced for a study of CD8 T cells in Susac syndrome. Healthy donors served as the controls. They were matched for age and sex. Study-level findings and limits: As the study acknowledged, the number of individuals who were part of its TCR sequencing and HLA analysis was relatively small.

As regards this clonotype: As yet, its antigen is unknown.

This CDR3 spans 15 amino acids. V gave up 1 base and J gave up 5 bases, with 14 bases separating them. Germline-derived CDR1 and CDR2 are SEHNR and FQNEAQ (reference sequence). The RNA, about 0.45 to 1 ug, was put through reverse transcription using random hexamers. Using its own MiXCR run on the immunoSEQ multiplex PCR reads, TCRdb lists one record per CDR3 protein. The sample has 120,000 to 150,000 distinct CDR3 sequences, approximately 93% seen once. The specimen sequenced was CD4+ T cells from PBMCs. The V and J genes are TRBV7-9 and TRBJ2-5; TRBD1 might be the D (8 bases). This TCR was sampled from a human donor in good health. The CDR3 coding sequence is TGTGCCAGCAGCTTAGGGACAGGGCGGGAGGAGACCCAGTACTTC. It encodes CASSLGTGREETQYF.